The 5 T cell receptor beta chains listed next were all sequenced from one sample in a study of technical replicates of blood from a handful of donors. Clones were read by immunoSEQ multiplex PCR, and TCRdb kept only the in-frame ones, dropping some. The sample yields about 97,000 clones, about 95% seen once. The sequencing sample was made of T cells isolated from PBMCs. Receptors were obtained from a human donor in good health.

The J gene is TRBJ1-1, the V gene TRBV7-8; D call uncertain. The CDR3 covers 13 residues. Trimming cost V 3 bases and J 8 bases, with 13 bases left between them. From germline, CDR1 is SGHVS and CDR2 FQNEAQ. The CDR3 region is CASSFYIASEAFF. The DNA for the CDR3 is TGTGCCAGCAGCTTCTACATAGCCTCCGAAGCTTTCTTT.

The chain joins TRBV9 to TRBJ2-4; possible D gene TRBD1, 6 bases. Germline V lookup: CDR1 SGDLS, CDR2 YYNGEE. This CDR3 is 14 amino acids long. Trimming left V 0 bases short and J 9 bases short, with 13 bases between. The CDR3 protein is CASSVGGLETIQYF. CDR3 DNA sequence: TGTGCCAGCAGCGTAGGGGGGCTCGAGACCATTCAGTACTTC.

The V call is TRBV5-1, the J call TRBJ2-3; 13 bases match TRBD2. The V and J ends lost 0 bases and 5 bases, in that order; junction bases with no gene match: 3. CDR3 length equals 16 residues. In germline, CDR1 is SGHRS, CDR2 YFSETQ. CDR3 nucleotide sequence: TGCGCCAGCAGCTTGGTACTAGCGGGAGGGTTAGATACGCAGTATTTT. Amino acids: CASSLVLAGGLDTQYF.

J is TRBJ2-3 and V is TRBV7-6, with no clear D. CDR3 length: 12 amino acids. Trimming pared 3 bases from V and 2 bases from J, leaving 3 bases between. Per the germline V gene, CDR1 is SGHVS and CDR2 is FNYEAQ. The CDR3 coding sequence is TGTGCCAGCAGCTTTAACACAGATACGCAGTATTTT. It codes for CASSFNTDTQYF. Supplemented by reference TRBV7-6 and TRBJ2-3, the full variable domain reads GAGVSQSPRYKVTKRGQDVALRCDPISGHVSLYWYRQALGQGPEFLTYFNYEAQQDKSGLPNDRFSAERPEGSISTLTIQRTEQRDSAMYRCASSFNTDTQYFGPGTRLTVL.

This chain joins TRBV28 and TRBJ2-7, with 10 bases lining up with TRBD1. V shed 6 bases, J shed 2 bases, and the junction held 7 bases outside the gene matches. This CDR3 is 15 amino acids long. CDR1 is MDHEN and CDR2 is SYDVKM in the germline V gene. The CDR3 nucleotides are TGTGCCAGCAGAGGGACAGGGGATTTAACCTACGAGCAGTACTTC. It specifies CASRGTGDLTYEQYF.